This T cell receptor (beta chain) was sequenced for a study of ipilimumab plus nivolumab after autologous stem cell transplantation. Clones were read by immunoSEQ multiplex PCR, and TCRdb kept only the in-frame ones, dropping some. Here the sample spans some 2,400 clones, 93% being singletons. The germline V gene encodes CDR1 MNHNS and CDR2 SASEGT. The CDR3 contains 15 residues. Trimming pared 4 bases from V and 0 bases from J, leaving 7 bases between. The sample in question was PBMCs, obtained in a trial of ipilimumab plus nivolumab as post-transplant consolidation. The genes are TRBV6-1 and TRBJ2-6, with D unclear. This clonotype originated in a male donor with primary mediastinal lymphoma. This CDR3 reads CASSGAFSGANVLTF. The CDR3 DNA reads TGTGCCAGCAGTGGGGCTTTCTCTGGGGCCAACGTCCTGACTTTC.